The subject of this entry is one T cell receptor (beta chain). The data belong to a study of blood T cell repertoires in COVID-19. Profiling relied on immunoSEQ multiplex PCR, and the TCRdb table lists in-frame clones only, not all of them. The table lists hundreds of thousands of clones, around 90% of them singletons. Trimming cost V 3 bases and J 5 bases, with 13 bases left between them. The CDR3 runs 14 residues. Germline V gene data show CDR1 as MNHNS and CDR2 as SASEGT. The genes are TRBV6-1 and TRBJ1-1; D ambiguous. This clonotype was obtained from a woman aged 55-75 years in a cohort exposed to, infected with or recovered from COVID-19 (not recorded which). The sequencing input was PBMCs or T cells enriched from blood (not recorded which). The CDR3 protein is CASSEADYLTEAFF. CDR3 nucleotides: TGTGCCAGCAGTGAGGCGGACTATCTGACTGAAGCTTTCTTT.